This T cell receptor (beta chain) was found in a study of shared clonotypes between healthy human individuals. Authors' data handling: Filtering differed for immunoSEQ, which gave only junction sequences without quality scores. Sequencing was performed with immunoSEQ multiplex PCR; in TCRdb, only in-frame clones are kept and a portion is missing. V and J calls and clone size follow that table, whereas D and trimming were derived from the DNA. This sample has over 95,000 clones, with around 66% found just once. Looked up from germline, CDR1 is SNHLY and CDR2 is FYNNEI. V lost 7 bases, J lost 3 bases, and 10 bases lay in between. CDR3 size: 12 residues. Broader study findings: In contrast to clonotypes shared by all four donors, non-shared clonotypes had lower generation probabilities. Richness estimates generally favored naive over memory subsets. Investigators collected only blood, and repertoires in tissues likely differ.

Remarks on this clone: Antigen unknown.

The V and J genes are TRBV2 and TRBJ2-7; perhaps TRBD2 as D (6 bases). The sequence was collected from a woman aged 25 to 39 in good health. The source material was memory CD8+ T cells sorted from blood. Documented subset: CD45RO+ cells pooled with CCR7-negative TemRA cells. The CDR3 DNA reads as TGTGCCAGCAACACCGGGGGCTACGAGCAGTACTTC. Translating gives CASNTGGYEQYF.